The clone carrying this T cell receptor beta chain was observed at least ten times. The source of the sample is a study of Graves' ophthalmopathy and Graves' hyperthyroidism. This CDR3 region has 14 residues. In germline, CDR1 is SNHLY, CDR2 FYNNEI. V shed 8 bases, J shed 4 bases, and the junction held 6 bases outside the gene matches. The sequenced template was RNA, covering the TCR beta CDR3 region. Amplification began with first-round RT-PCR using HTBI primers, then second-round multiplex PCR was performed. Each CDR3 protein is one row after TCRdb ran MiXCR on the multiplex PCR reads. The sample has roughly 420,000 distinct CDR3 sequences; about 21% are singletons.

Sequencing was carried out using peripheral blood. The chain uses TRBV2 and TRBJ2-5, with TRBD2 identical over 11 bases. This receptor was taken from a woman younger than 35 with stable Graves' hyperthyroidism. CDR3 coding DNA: TGTGCCAGCCAGGGGACTAGCGGTGGAGAGACCCAGTACTTC. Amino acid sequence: CASQGTSGGETQYF. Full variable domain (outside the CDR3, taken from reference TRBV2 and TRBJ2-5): EPEVTQTPSHQVTQMGQEVILRCVPISNHLYFYWYRQILGQKVEFLVSFYNNEISEKSEIFDDQFSVERPDGSNFTLKIRSTKLEDSAMYFCASQGTSGGETQYFGPGTRLLVL.